The present T cell receptor (beta chain) was sequenced within a study of cytomegalovirus exposure and HLA in healthy donors. Overall study: There were just under 400 genotyped donors. Of these, 75% to 85% fell in the genetic ancestry cluster associated with self-reported Caucasian donors.

The PCR made use of 60 Vbeta and 13 Jbeta primers. Repertoires were generated with immunoSEQ multiplex PCR, while TCRdb's copy carries only in-frame clones and drops some. The table lists roughly 150,000 clones, around 76% of them singletons, with about 1.6% in the top ten. This clone was observed once. The CDR3 totals 15 residues. Germline-derived CDR1 and CDR2 are KGHSH and LQKENI. Unmatched junction bases numbered 8, after V lost 2 bases and J lost 5 bases. All donors participated as healthy donors of bone marrow. The specimen sequenced was PBMCs. The TCR comes from a girl aged 10-17 years in good health and CMV-seropositive. This chain connects TRBV18 to TRBJ2-7; 8 positions agree with TRBD1. Written as DNA, the CDR3 is TGTGCCAGCTCACCATTTAGTGGACAGGGAAACGAGCAGTACTTC. This sequence encodes CASSPFSGQGNEQYF.